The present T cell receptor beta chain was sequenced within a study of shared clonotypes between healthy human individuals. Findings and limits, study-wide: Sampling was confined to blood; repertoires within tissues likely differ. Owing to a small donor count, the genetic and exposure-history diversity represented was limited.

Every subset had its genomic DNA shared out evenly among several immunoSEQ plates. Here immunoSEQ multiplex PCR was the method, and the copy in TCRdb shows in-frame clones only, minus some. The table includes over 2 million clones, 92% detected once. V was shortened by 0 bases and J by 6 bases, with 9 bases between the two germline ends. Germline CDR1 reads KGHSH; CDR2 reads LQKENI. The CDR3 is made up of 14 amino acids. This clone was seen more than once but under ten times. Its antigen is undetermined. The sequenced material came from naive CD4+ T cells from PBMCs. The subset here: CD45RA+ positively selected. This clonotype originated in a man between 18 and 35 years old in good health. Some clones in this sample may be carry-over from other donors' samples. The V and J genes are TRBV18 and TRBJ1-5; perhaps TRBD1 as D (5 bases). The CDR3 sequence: CASSPPGGTQPQHF. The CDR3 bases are TGTGCCAGCTCACCACCCGGGGGTACTCAGCCCCAGCATTTT. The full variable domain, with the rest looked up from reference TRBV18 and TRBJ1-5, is NAGVMQNPRHLVRRRGQEARLRCSPMKGHSHVYWYRQLPEEGLKFMVYLQKENIIDESGMPKERFSAEFPKEGPSILRIQQVVRGDSAAYFCASSPPGGTQPQHFGDGTRLSIL.